This TCR beta chain was sequenced during a study of T cell repertoires in cytomegalovirus infection. Study-level information: Evidence of both CMV infection and a matching HLA type came from public TCR beta signatures. Study-wide results and caveats: Pooled public TCR beta family frequency picked out CMV carriers with the relevant HLA.

This clonotype has more than one count but fewer than ten. The target antigen is unknown. TCRdb reprocessed the reads with MiXCR, giving one entry per CDR3 protein. Among about 220,000 distinct CDR3 sequences listed, around two fifths were seen once. V dropped 2 bases and J dropped 2 bases, with 13 bases sitting between them. This CDR3 is built from 15 residues. Germline loops: CDR1 MDHEN, CDR2 SYDVKM. This rearrangement joins TRBV28 to TRBJ2-7, with a tentative D call TRBD1 (6 bases). The sample was CD8+ T cells from cultured PBMCs, taken from culture after CMV antigen stimulation. The TCR comes from a human donor in good health (CMV status not recorded). Some clones in this sample may be carry-over from other donors' samples. CDR3 sequence reads: CASSLVDRTPYEQYF. The CDR3 DNA sequence: TGTGCCAGCAGTTTAGTCGACAGGACCCCCTACGAGCAGTACTTC.